The 25 T cell receptor beta chains below come from one sample, sequenced in a study of blood T cell repertoires in COVID-19 (dated by TCRdb to the early 2020s). The receptor library was made with the immunoSEQ multiplex PCR assay. TCRdb carries this immuneACCESS record with in-frame sequences only. Its versions omit some clonotypes, under half of them owing to an unresolved V gene in the studies checked, with the rest unexplained. The sample table lists 200,000 to 300,000 clones, approximately 87% of them with a count of one. Around 6.5% of the sample comes from the top ten. Sequencing was carried out using peripheral blood. These receptors all come from a man in his sixties with acute or convalescent COVID-19.

This chain links TRBV5-1 with TRBJ1-1, with D maybe TRBD1 (5 bases). V gave up 1 base and J gave up 6 bases, with 10 bases separating them. Looked up from germline, CDR1 is SGHRS and CDR2 is YFSETQ. The CDR3 contains 13 residues. The CDR3 loop is CASSLRGSAEAFF. For the CDR3, the DNA is TGCGCCAGCAGCTTGAGGGGAAGCGCTGAAGCTTTCTTT.

This chain uses TRBV6-6 with TRBJ2-5; 8 bases are shared with TRBD1. Unmatched junction bases numbered 16, after V lost 8 bases and J lost 5 bases. The CDR3 runs 16 residues. CDR1 and CDR2 from the germline V gene are MNHNY and SVGAGI (reference sequence). This CDR3 reads CASATHGQGGGETQYF. The CDR3 DNA reads TGTGCCAGCGCAACCCACGGACAGGGCGGAGGGGAGACCCAGTACTTC.

This sequence joins TRBV9 and TRBJ1-1; 7 positions match TRBD1. The CDR3 has 14 amino acids. The V segment lost 4 bases and the J segment 3 bases; nucleotides outside the gene matches: 6. Germline CDR1 SGDLS, CDR2 YYNGEE. The CDR3 nucleotides read TGTGCCAGCAGCACGGGACAGCCTCACACTGAAGCTTTCTTT. Translating it yields CASSTGQPHTEAFF.

The V and J genes are TRBV28 and TRBJ1-1; 12 nucleotides agree with TRBD1. V was pared by 6 bases and J by 6 bases, with 5 bases of the junction left unmatched. The CDR3 spans 14 residues. From germline, CDR1 is MDHEN and CDR2 SYDVKM. CDR3 DNA sequence: TGTGCCAGCAGCGGGGACAGGGGGCTCCCTGAAGCTTTCTTT. Translating it yields CASSGDRGLPEAFF.

CDR3 DNA: TGTGCCAGCAGTGACAGGGCCGGGGAGCTGTTTTTT. Encoded protein: CASSDRAGELFF. This chain uses TRBV27 with TRBJ2-2, with 7 positions matching TRBD1. Trimming cost V 5 bases and J 6 bases; bases outside gene matches: 0. CDR3 length equals 12 residues. Per the germline V gene, CDR1 is MNHEY and CDR2 is SMNVEV (reference sequence).

The chain has TRBV19 and TRBJ1-1; TRBD1 agrees at 7 bases. The germline V gene encodes CDR1 LNHDA and CDR2 SQIVND (reference sequence). Trimming at V came to 5 bases and at J to 1 base, leaving 10 bases not matched to a gene. The length of the CDR3 is 16 residues. For the CDR3, the DNA is TGTGCCAGTAGTCCTGACAGGGCTTACTCGAACACTGAAGCTTTCTTT. Protein product: CASSPDRAYSNTEAFF.

This chain uses TRBV7-9 with TRBJ1-3; D is unclear. CDR1 is SEHNR and CDR2 is FQNEAQ in the germline V gene (reference sequence). Trimming pared 4 bases from V and 0 bases from J, leaving 13 bases between. CDR3 length: 16 amino acids. The CDR3 sequence: CASSSMDFTSGNTIYF. DNA of the CDR3: TGTGCCAGCAGCTCCATGGACTTTACCTCTGGAAACACCATATATTTT.

The V gene is TRBV6-6, the J gene TRBJ1-5; D possibly corresponds to TRBD1 (6 bases). Germline assignment: CDR1 MNHNY and CDR2 SVGAGI (reference sequence). There are 13 residues in the CDR3. V lost 4 bases and J 6 bases, leaving 10 bases between the germline ends. In DNA form, the CDR3 reads TGTGCCAGCAGTTGGGACATTCGTCAGCCCCAGCATTTT. Amino acid sequence: CASSWDIRQPQHF.

The chain links TRBV6-5 to TRBJ1-1; D uncertain. The CDR3 is 16 amino acids. Looked up from germline, CDR1 is MNHEY and CDR2 is SVGAGI. Trimming took off 2 bases at V and 2 bases at J, with 15 bases between the two ends. The CDR3 loop is CASSYVAGVRNTEAFF. For the CDR3, the DNA is TGTGCCAGCAGTTACGTCGCGGGTGTGAGAAACACTGAAGCTTTCTTT.

This chain uses TRBV6-6 with TRBJ1-3, with 8 bases identical to TRBD1. The junction had 9 bases not matched to a gene; V was cut back by 7 bases and J by 1 base. The CDR3 has 16 residues. Germline values: CDR1 MNHNY, CDR2 SVGAGI (reference sequence). The CDR3 region is CASTLDRDLSGNTIYF. CDR3 nucleotide sequence: TGTGCCAGCACCCTGGACAGGGATCTATCTGGAAACACCATATATTTT.

This chain uses TRBV5-5 with TRBJ1-1; the D gene is possibly TRBD1 (5 bases). With 0 bases removed from V and 0 bases from J, the gap between germline ends came to 12 bases. The CDR3 totals 16 residues. Germline values: CDR1 SGHKS, CDR2 YYEKEE (reference sequence). CDR3 in DNA: TGTGCCAGCAGCTTGGTGGCGGGACCGCTGAACACTGAAGCTTTCTTT. Protein sequence: CASSLVAGPLNTEAFF. Filled out from reference TRBV5-5 and TRBJ1-1, the complete variable domain reads DAGVTQSPTHLIKTRGQQVTLRCSPISGHKSVSWYQQVLGQGPQFIFQYYEKEERGRGNFPDRFSARQFPNYSSELNVNALLLGDSALYLCASSLVAGPLNTEAFFGQGTRLTVV.

V usage is TRBV29-1 and J usage is TRBJ1-5; D unclear. Germline V gene sequence: CDR1 SQVTM, CDR2 ANQGSEA. The CDR3 loop spans 15 amino acids. V was cut by 4 bases and J by 3 bases, with 16 bases left in between. The CDR3 nucleotides are TGCAGCGTTGGGGGAGACTCCATGGACAATCAGCCCCAGCATTTT. This sequence encodes CSVGGDSMDNQPQHF.

The table lists this clone with a count of one. V gene TRBV24-1 combines with J gene TRBJ1-1, with TRBD1 identical over 7 bases. Unmatched junction bases numbered 4, after V lost 3 bases and J lost 4 bases. Germline lookup yields CDR1 KGHDR and CDR2 SFDVKD. This CDR3 contains 14 residues. CDR3 DNA sequence: TGTGCCACCAGTGATGGGACAGTTGGCACTGAAGCTTTCTTT. Translation: CATSDGTVGTEAFF.

This rearrangement joins TRBV11-3 to TRBJ2-1; D might be TRBD2 (6 bases). The V gene's germline CDR1 is SGHNT and CDR2 YENEEA. The length of the CDR3 is 15 residues. V dropped 1 base and J dropped 3 bases, with 10 bases sitting between them. CDR3 in amino acids: CASSLVGLYYNEQFF. CDR3 bases: TGTGCCAGCAGCTTAGTAGGACTATACTACAATGAGCAGTTCTTC.

The rearrangement uses TRBV7-3 and TRBJ1-2; no firm D call. This CDR3 region has 14 residues. Trimming shortened V by 5 bases and J by 4 bases, and 14 bases separated the two germline ends. Looked up from germline, CDR1 is SGHTA and CDR2 is FQGTGA. The CDR3: CASSPGPEGYGYTF. CDR3 DNA: TGTGCCAGCAGCCCGGGCCCCGAGGGCTATGGCTACACCTTC.

The chain uses TRBV19 and TRBJ1-5; 9 bases are a match to TRBD1. Germline loops: CDR1 LNHDA, CDR2 SQIVND (reference sequence). There are 15 residues in the CDR3. The V and J ends lost 4 bases and 0 bases, in that order; junction bases with no gene match: 1. The CDR3 sequence: CASSTTGGSNQPQHF. The CDR3 bases are TGTGCCAGTAGTACGACAGGGGGTAGCAATCAGCCCCAGCATTTT.

The V gene is TRBV5-4, the J gene TRBJ2-5, with 10 bases aligning to TRBD2. The V gene end was trimmed by 2 bases and the J gene end by 3 bases; junction bases not matched to a gene: 4. Germline V gene data show CDR1 as SGHNT and CDR2 as YYREEE (reference sequence). There are 15 residues in the CDR3. This CDR3 is CASSLPGLAEETQYF. DNA for the CDR3: TGTGCCAGCAGCTTACCCGGACTAGCGGAAGAGACCCAGTACTTC.

The V and J genes are TRBV5-4 and TRBJ1-1, with D maybe TRBD1 (6 bases). V lost 1 base and J lost 0, with 10 bases in between. CDR3 size: 15 residues. Germline values: CDR1 SGHNT, CDR2 YYREEE (reference sequence). The CDR3 here is CASSLTGSMNTEAFF. DNA for the CDR3: TGTGCCAGCAGCTTGACAGGGTCGATGAACACTGAAGCTTTCTTT.

This clone occurred a few times. The chain employs TRBV7-6 and TRBJ2-7; tentative D call: TRBD1 (5 bases). Germline V gene data show CDR1 as SGHVS and CDR2 as FNYEAQ. The V end was cut by 0 bases, the J end by 3 bases, with 18 bases between. The CDR3 sequence is 17 residues long. In DNA form, the CDR3 reads TGTGCCAGCAGCTTAGCCCTATCCAGGGAATCTGACTACGAGCAGTACTTC. It specifies CASSLALSRESDYEQYF.

The chain employs TRBV7-8 and TRBJ2-4; 8 nucleotides agree with TRBD1. The junction had 19 bases not matched to a gene; V was cut back by 4 bases and J by 5 bases. CDR1 and CDR2 (germline): SGHVS, FQNEAQ. The CDR3 totals 19 residues. In nucleotides, the CDR3 is TGTGCCAGCAGCTCCAGGGGGCGCCTTACGGGAGTGGGGGAAAACATTCAGTACTTC. This encodes CASSSRGRLTGVGENIQYF.

The gene calls are TRBV5-4 and TRBJ1-6, with TRBD1 identical over 10 bases. CDR1 and CDR2 (germline): SGHNT, YYREEE (reference sequence). V lost 3 bases, J lost 6 bases, and 9 bases stayed unmatched. The length of the CDR3 is 17 residues. The DNA of the CDR3 is TGTGCCAGCAGCTCTGCGGGGACAGGGGCGTTTAATTCACCCCTCCACTTT. The encoded protein is CASSSAGTGAFNSPLHF.

This clone came up once. The genes are TRBV5-4 and TRBJ1-4; D is uncertain. CDR1 is SGHNT and CDR2 is YYREEE in the germline V gene (reference sequence). The V end lost 3 bases, the J end lost 8 bases, and 14 bases lay between the germline ends. The CDR3 extends over 14 amino acids. The CDR3 here is CASSSEVTREKLFF. The CDR3, as DNA: TGTGCCAGCAGCTCAGAGGTTACCCGAGAAAAACTGTTTTTT.

Here the CDR3 reads CASSQEAGSGSYNEQFF. The CDR3 DNA sequence: TGCGCCAGCAGCCAAGAAGCCGGGAGCGGGTCCTACAATGAGCAGTTCTTC. The chain couples TRBV4-1 to TRBJ2-1; D is perhaps TRBD2 (6 bases). The germline V gene encodes CDR1 MGHRA and CDR2 YSYEKL. The CDR3 is 17 residues long. The V and J ends lost 0 bases and 1 base respectively, with 13 bases between them.

To note about this clone: The same CDR3 also results from other DNA sequences found in this sample. This chain links TRBV19 with TRBJ1-1, with D perhaps matching TRBD1 (5 bases). The CDR3 length is 14 residues. The ends were cut back, 5 bases at V and 4 bases at J, with 14 bases in the middle. Per the germline V gene, CDR1 is LNHDA and CDR2 is SQIVND (reference sequence). CDR3 amino acids: CASSAGTEGTEAFF. The CDR3 DNA reads as TGTGCCAGTAGTGCGGGGACGGAGGGCACTGAAGCTTTCTTT. Complete variable domain (other parts from reference TRBV19 and TRBJ1-1): DGGITQSPKYLFRKEGQNVTLSCEQNLNHDAMYWYRQDPGQGLRLIYYSQIVNDFQKGDIAEGYSVSREKKESFPLTVTSAQKNPTAFYLCASSAGTEGTEAFFGQGTRLTVV.

The genes are TRBV19 and TRBJ1-5; D is uncertain. Between the trimmed V and J ends, which lost 1 base and 5 bases, there was a span of 12 bases. Germline CDR1 reads LNHDA; CDR2 reads SQIVND (reference sequence). CDR3 size: 15 residues. In DNA, the CDR3 is TGTGCCAGTAGTATAGCGGTAGGAGTCGATCAGCCCCAGCATTTT. It specifies CASSIAVGVDQPQHF.